This entry describes one T cell receptor (beta chain). Its antigen is undetermined. CDR1 and CDR2 (germline): SEHNR, FQNEAQ (reference sequence). The CDR3 consists of 12 residues. V dropped 5 bases and J dropped 5 bases, with 7 bases sitting between them. Unique molecular identifiers were affixed to discrete cDNA molecules within the library. TCRdb used MiXCR to reprocess the RACE reads, holding one entry per CDR3 protein. The data contain some 330,000 distinct CDR3 sequences, 4.5% to 7% of them seen just once; the ten biggest clones take up over 6.5%. This record belongs to a study of human T cells and chemical hapten exposure. Study-level information: Alopecia areata, totalis or universalis affected patients, mainly female.

Time point of the sample: pre-sensitization, week 0. Treatment indicated: therapeutic diphenylcyclopropenone sensitization with weekly scalp DPC. In every case, blood was obtained before the patch test was applied. Study-level points and caveats: Expanded TCRs produced significantly more large CDR3 similarity clusters than controls did.

V gene TRBV7-9 combines with J gene TRBJ1-5; no clear D. This receptor was identified in a woman aged 18-35 years with alopecia areata. Some clones in this sample may be carry-over from other donors' samples. Material: whole blood, obtained in connection with sensitization to the hapten diphenylcyclopropenone (DPC). The CDR3 is CASSPVDQPQHF. The CDR3 DNA sequence: TGTGCCAGCAGCCCCGTTGATCAGCCCCAGCATTTT.